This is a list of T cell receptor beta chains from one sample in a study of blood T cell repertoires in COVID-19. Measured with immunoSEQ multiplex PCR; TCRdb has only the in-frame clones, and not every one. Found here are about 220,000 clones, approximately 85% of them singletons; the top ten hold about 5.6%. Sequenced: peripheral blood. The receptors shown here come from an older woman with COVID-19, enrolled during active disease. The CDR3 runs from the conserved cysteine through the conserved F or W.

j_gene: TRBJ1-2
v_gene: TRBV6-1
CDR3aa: CASSGRGGNGYTF

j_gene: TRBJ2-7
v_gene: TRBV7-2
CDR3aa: CASSALGGQYF

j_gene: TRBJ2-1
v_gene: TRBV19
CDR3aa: CASSILSGRGDEQFF

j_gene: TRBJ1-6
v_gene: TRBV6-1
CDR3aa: CASSELPPLHF

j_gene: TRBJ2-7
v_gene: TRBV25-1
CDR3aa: CASSATGGFHEQYF

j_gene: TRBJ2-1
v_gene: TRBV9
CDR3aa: CASSPRTSDNNEQFF

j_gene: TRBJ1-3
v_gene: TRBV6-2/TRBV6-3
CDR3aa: CASSPPGGGNTIYF

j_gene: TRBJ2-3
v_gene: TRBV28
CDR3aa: CASSLFGSALTDTQYF

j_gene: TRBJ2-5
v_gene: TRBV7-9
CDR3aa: CASSSLAGVEETQYF

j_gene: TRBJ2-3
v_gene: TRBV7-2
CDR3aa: CASRLAGGKDTQYF